This TCR beta chain was retrieved from a study of identical twins. This clonotype was observed many times. Its antigen is unidentified. TCRdb recomputed calls from the 5' RACE reads with MiXCR, one row per CDR3 protein. Of approximately 600,000 distinct CDR3 sequences in the sample, over 8.5% were seen once. Study results and caveats: Researchers reported weaker excess twin sharing in beta out-of-frame sequences.

Trimming pared 1 base from V and 6 bases from J, leaving 13 bases between. The CDR3 extends over 13 amino acids. The V gene's germline CDR1 is DFQATT and CDR2 SNEGSKA (reference sequence). These sequences were also reported in another study, on yellow fever vaccine responses in identical twins.

The TCR was taken from a woman aged 18-29 years in good health. This sequence joins TRBV20-1 and TRBJ2-7; tentatively, D is TRBD2 (5 bases). Material for sequencing was PBMCs. CDR3 residues: CSARGMDWFEQYF. DNA of the CDR3: TGCAGTGCTAGAGGAATGGACTGGTTCGAGCAGTACTTC.